The 11 T cell receptor beta chains in this list originate from one sample, sequenced in a study of cytomegalovirus exposure and HLA in healthy donors. Primers: 60 Vbeta forward and 13 Jbeta reverse. Libraries were prepared by immunoSEQ multiplex PCR; TCRdb keeps only in-frame clonotypes and omits some of them. This table holds about 110,000 clones, around four fifths found once. Sample: PBMCs. These receptors were collected from a man aged 25 to 40 in good health and CMV-seropositive.

The chain is built from TRBV15 and TRBJ1-1, with 8 bases fitting TRBD1. Germline loops: CDR1 LNHNV, CDR2 YYDKDF (reference sequence). The CDR3 is made up of 14 amino acids. V shed 5 bases, J shed 4 bases, and the junction held 6 bases outside the gene matches. The CDR3 DNA reads TGTGCCACCAGCGAACAGGGGGAGGGCACTGAAGCTTTCTTT. Protein sequence: CATSEQGEGTEAFF.

J is TRBJ2-5 and V is TRBV4-1, with 7 bases matching TRBD2. J lost 2 bases, V lost 9 bases, and 9 bases had no gene match. From germline, CDR1 is MGHRA and CDR2 YSYEKL. CDR3 length: 14 residues. The DNA of the CDR3 is TGCGCCAGTCAGAGCGGGGTCGGACAAGAGACCCAGTACTTC. Its translation is CASQSGVGQETQYF.

This chain uses TRBV5-1 with TRBJ1-3; D is unresolved. Germline V gene lookup returns CDR1 SGHRS and CDR2 YFSETQ. The length of the CDR3 is 17 residues. Trimming took 4 bases from V and 0 from J, leaving 17 bases between them. This CDR3 reads CASSVAPNADSGNTIYF. The DNA for the CDR3 is TGCGCCAGCAGCGTCGCGCCCAATGCGGACTCTGGAAACACCATATATTTT.

The count of this clone is one. The chain uses TRBV6-1 and TRBJ2-5; 9 nucleotides line up with TRBD2. The CDR3 length is 15 residues. J gave up 5 bases and V 2 bases, and 6 bases lay outside the gene matches. Per the germline V gene, CDR1 is MNHNS and CDR2 is SASEGT. CDR3 bases: TGTGCCAGCAGTGAATGGCGGGGGGGCTGGGAGACCCAGTACTTC. Protein sequence: CASSEWRGGWETQYF.

The genes are TRBV9 and TRBJ2-5; unclear D gene. Trimming took 4 bases from V and 2 from J, leaving 9 bases between them. This CDR3 spans 13 amino acids. Per the germline V gene, CDR1 is SGDLS and CDR2 is YYNGEE. CDR3 nucleotides: TGTGCCAGCAGCCCTCCTCGGCAAGAGACCCAGTACTTC. Protein sequence: CASSPPRQETQYF.

The rearrangement uses TRBV19 and TRBJ1-4; maybe TRBD1 (6 bases). There are 14 residues in the CDR3. The germline gives CDR1 LNHDA, CDR2 SQIVND (reference sequence). V lost 5 bases and J 8 bases, leaving 15 bases between the germline ends. For the CDR3, the DNA is TGTGCCAGTAGTGTCGGGACATTTTGGGAAAAACTGTTTTTT. Its translation: CASSVGTFWEKLFF.

This chain uses TRBV6-5 with TRBJ1-2; 9 bases fit TRBD1. The germline V gene has CDR1 MNHEY and CDR2 SVGAGI. J gave up 8 bases and V 7 bases, and 11 bases lay outside the gene matches. The CDR3 is 14 residues long. For the CDR3, the DNA is TGTGCCAGCATTCCGACAGGGGGTTCGGGCGGCTACACCTTC. Amino acids: CASIPTGGSGGYTF.

This chain uses TRBV6-1 with TRBJ2-7, with TRBD1 matching over 7 bases. Germline CDR1 MNHNS, CDR2 SASEGT. The CDR3 consists of 13 residues. V shed 6 bases and J 2 bases; nucleotides not matched to a gene: 4. The CDR3 nucleotides are TGTGCCAGCAGAGGACAGGCTACCTACGAGCAGTACTTC. It codes for CASRGQATYEQYF.

J is TRBJ2-1 and V is TRBV6-4; 9 bases fit TRBD2. The CDR3 spans 15 residues. Germline CDR1 reads MRHNA; CDR2 reads SNTAGT. Unmatched junction bases numbered 7, after V lost 2 bases and J lost 8 bases. The CDR3 region is CASSDAAGGDDEQFF. CDR3 nucleotides: TGTGCCAGCAGTGACGCGGCGGGGGGGGACGATGAGCAGTTCTTC.

The genes are TRBV18 and TRBJ2-3, with 8 bases fitting TRBD2. V trimming: 8 bases; J trimming: 2 bases; junction bases outside the gene matches: 9. The CDR3 has 15 amino acids. Germline CDR1 and CDR2: KGHSH and LQKENI. In DNA form, the CDR3 reads TGTGCCAGCAGGTTGAGCGGGGGAACCACAGATACGCAGTATTTT. It codes for CASRLSGGTTDTQYF.

The rearrangement uses TRBV4-1 and TRBJ1-2, with D maybe TRBD1 (5 bases). V lost 0 bases to trimming and J lost 4 bases, with 12 bases between them. From germline, CDR1 is MGHRA and CDR2 YSYEKL. The CDR3 extends over 15 amino acids. CDR3 sequence: CASSQEPLGAYGYTF. As DNA, the CDR3 is TGCGCCAGCAGCCAAGAGCCGCTTGGGGCCTATGGCTACACCTTC.